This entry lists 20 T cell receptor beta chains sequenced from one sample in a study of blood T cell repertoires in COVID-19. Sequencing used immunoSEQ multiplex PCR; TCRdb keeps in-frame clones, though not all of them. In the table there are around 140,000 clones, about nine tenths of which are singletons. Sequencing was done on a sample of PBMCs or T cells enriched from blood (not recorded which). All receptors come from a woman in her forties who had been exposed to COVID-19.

The CDR3 sequence: CASSPTSGGPLETQYF. In DNA form, the CDR3 reads TGTGCCAGCTCTCCAACTAGCGGGGGGCCCTTGGAGACCCAGTACTTC. The V call is TRBV18, the J call TRBJ2-5, with TRBD2 matching 12 bases. The CDR3 is made up of 16 amino acids. From germline, CDR1 is KGHSH and CDR2 LQKENI. V was pared by 6 bases and J by 5 bases, with 10 bases of the junction left unmatched.

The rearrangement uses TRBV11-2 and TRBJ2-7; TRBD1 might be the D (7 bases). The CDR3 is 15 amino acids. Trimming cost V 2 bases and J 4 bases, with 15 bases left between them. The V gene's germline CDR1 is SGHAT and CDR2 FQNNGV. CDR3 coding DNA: TGTGCCAGCAGCTTAAAACGGCAGGGGGGATACGAGCAGTACTTC. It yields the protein CASSLKRQGGYEQYF.

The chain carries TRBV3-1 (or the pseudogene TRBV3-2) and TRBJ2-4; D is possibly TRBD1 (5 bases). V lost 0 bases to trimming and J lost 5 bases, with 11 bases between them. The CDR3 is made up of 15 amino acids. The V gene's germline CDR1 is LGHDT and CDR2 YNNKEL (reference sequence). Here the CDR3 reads CASSQDLGVENIQYF. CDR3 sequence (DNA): TGTGCCAGCAGCCAAGATCTAGGGGTCGAAAACATTCAGTACTTC.

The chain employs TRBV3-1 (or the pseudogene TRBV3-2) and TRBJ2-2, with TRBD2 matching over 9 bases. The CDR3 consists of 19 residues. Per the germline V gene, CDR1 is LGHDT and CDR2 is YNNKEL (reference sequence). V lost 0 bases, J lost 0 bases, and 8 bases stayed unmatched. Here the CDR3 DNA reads TGTGCCAGCAGCCAAGATATAGAGACTAGCGGCCCGAACACCGGGGAGCTGTTTTTT. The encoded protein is CASSQDIETSGPNTGELFF.

This CDR3 reads CASSLDTGLDPMQSTDTQYF. CDR3 coding DNA: TGTGCCAGCAGCTTAGATACGGGACTAGACCCTATGCAAAGCACAGATACGCAGTATTTT. The chain is built from TRBV11-3 and TRBJ2-3, with 8 bases matching TRBD2. The V segment lost 0 bases and the J segment 0 bases; nucleotides outside the gene matches: 14. Looked up from germline, CDR1 is SGHNT and CDR2 is YENEEA. This CDR3 is built from 20 residues.

The DNA for the CDR3 is TGTGCCAGCAGCCAGACTAGCGGCCCTGGCTACAATGAGCAGTTCTTC. It yields the protein CASSQTSGPGYNEQFF. The chain links TRBV3-1 (or the pseudogene TRBV3-2) to TRBJ2-1, with 9 nucleotides matching TRBD2. With 3 bases clipped from V and 3 bases from J, the junction kept 6 bases outside the gene matches. From germline, CDR1 is LGHDT and CDR2 YNNKEL (reference sequence). CDR3 length equals 16 residues.

The CDR3 sequence: CASSDSQVVAFF. CDR3 coding DNA: TGTGCCAGCAGCGACAGCCAGGTCGTCGCTTTCTTT. The chain has TRBV5-6 and TRBJ1-1; TRBD1 is a possible D gene (5 bases). Deletions cut 4 bases from V and 11 bases from J, with 15 bases between. Per germline, CDR1 SGHDT and CDR2 YYEEEE. The CDR3 length is 12 residues.

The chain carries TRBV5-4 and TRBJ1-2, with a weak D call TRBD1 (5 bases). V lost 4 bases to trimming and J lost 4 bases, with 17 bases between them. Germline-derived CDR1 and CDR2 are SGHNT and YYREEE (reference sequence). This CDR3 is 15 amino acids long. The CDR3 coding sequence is TGTGCCAGCAGCCCTGGGGCGGAAGCCTTCTATGGCTACACCTTC. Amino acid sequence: CASSPGAEAFYGYTF.

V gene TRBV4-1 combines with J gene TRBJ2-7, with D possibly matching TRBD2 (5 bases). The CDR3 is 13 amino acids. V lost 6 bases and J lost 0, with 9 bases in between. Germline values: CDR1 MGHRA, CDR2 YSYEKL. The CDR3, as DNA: TGCGCCAGCAGTTCACTAGTCTCCTACGAGCAGTACTTC. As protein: CASSSLVSYEQYF.

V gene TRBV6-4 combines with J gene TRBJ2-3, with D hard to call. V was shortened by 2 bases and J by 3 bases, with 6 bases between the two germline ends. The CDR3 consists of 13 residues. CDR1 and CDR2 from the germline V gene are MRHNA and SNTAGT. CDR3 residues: CASSDRTTDTQYF. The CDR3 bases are TGTGCCAGCAGTGACCGTACTACAGATACGCAGTATTTT.

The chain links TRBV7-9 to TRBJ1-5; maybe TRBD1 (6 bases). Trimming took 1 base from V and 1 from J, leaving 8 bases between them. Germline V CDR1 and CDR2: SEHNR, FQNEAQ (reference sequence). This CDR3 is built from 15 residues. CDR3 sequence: CASSLGTGSNQPQHF. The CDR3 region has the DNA TGTGCCAGCAGCTTAGGTACAGGGAGCAATCAGCCCCAGCATTTT. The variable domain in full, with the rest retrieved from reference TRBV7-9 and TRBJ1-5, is DTGVSQNPRHKITKRGQNVTFRCDPISEHNRLYWYRQTLGQGPEFLTYFQNEAQLEKSRLLSDRFSAERPKGSFSTLEIQRTEQGDSAMYLCASSLGTGSNQPQHFGDGTRLSIL.

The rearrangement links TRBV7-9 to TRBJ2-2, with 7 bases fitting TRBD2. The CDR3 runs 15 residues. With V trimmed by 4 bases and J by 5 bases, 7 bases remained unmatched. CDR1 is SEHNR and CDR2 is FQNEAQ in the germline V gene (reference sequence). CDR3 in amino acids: CASSSLGGGTGELFF. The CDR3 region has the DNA TGTGCCAGCAGCTCCCTGGGGGGGGGAACCGGGGAGCTGTTTTTT.

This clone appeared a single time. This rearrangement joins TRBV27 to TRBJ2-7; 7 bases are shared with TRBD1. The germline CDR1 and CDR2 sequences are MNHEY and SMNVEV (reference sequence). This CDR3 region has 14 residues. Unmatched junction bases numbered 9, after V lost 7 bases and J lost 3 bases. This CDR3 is CASTPRQGNYEQYF. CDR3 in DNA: TGTGCCAGCACCCCGAGACAGGGTAACTACGAGCAGTACTTC.

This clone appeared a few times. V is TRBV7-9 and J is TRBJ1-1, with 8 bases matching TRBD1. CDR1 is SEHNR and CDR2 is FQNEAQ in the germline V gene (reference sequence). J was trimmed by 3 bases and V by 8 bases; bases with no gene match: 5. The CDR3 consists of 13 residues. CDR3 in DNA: TGTGCCAGCGGACAGGGCTTACACACTGAAGCTTTCTTT. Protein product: CASGQGLHTEAFF.

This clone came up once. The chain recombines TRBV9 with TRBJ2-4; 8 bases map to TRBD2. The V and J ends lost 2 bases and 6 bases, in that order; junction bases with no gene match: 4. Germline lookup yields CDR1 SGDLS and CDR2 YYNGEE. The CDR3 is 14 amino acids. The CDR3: CASSVDSGTNIQYF. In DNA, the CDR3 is TGTGCCAGCAGCGTGGATAGCGGGACAAACATTCAGTACTTC. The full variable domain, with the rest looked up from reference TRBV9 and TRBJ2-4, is DSGVTQTPKHLITATGQRVTLRCSPRSGDLSVYWYQQSLDQGLQFLIQYYNGEERAKGNILERFSAQQFPDLHSELNLSSLELGDSALYFCASSVDSGTNIQYFGAGTRLSVL.

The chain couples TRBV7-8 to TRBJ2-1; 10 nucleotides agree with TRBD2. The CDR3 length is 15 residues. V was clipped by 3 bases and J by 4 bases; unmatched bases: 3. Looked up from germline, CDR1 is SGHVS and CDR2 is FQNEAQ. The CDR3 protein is CASSFRTSGYNEQFF. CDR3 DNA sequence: TGTGCCAGCAGCTTCCGGACTAGCGGATACAATGAGCAGTTCTTC.

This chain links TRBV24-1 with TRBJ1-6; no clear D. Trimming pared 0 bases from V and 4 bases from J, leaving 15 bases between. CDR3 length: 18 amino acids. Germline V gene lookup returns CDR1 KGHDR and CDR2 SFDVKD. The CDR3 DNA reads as TGTGCCACCAGTGATTTGCGTTTTTGTTTCGGTTATAATTCACCCCTCCACTTT. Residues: CATSDLRFCFGYNSPLHF.

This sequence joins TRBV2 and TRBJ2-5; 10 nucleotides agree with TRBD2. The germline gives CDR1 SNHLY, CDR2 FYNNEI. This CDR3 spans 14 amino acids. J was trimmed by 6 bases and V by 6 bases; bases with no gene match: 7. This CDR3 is CASRNPSGRKTQYF. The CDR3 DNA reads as TGTGCCAGCAGGAATCCTAGCGGGAGAAAGACCCAGTACTTC.

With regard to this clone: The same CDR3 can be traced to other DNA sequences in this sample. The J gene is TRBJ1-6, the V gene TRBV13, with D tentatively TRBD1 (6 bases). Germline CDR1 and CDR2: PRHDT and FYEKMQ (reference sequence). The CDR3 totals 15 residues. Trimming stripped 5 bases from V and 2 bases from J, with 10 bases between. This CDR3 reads CASSPRDTYNSPLHF. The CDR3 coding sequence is TGTGCCAGCAGCCCACGGGACACCTATAATTCACCCCTCCACTTT.

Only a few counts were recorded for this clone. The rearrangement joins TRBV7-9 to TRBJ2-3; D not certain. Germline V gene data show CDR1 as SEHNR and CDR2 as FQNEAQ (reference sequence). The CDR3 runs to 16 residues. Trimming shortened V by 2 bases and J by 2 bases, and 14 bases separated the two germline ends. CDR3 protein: CASSLILLITTDTQYF. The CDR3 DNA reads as TGTGCCAGCAGCTTAATCTTACTCATTACCACAGATACGCAGTATTTT.